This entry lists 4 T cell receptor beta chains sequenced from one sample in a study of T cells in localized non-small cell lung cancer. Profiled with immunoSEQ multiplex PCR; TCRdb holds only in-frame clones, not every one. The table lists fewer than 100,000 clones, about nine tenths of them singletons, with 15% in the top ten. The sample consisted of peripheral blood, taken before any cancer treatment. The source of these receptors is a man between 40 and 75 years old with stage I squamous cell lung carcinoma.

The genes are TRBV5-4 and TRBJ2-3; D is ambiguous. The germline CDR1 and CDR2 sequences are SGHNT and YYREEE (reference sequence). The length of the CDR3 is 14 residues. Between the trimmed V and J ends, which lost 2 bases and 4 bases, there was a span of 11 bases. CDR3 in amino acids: CASSFILGPDTQYF. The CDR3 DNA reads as TGTGCCAGCAGCTTCATTCTGGGCCCAGATACGCAGTATTTT. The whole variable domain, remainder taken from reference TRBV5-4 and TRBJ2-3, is ETGVTQSPTHLIKTRGQQVTLRCSSQSGHNTVSWYQQALGQGPQFIFQYYREEENGRGNFPPRFSGLQFPNYSSELNVNALELDDSALYLCASSFILGPDTQYFGPGTRLTVL.

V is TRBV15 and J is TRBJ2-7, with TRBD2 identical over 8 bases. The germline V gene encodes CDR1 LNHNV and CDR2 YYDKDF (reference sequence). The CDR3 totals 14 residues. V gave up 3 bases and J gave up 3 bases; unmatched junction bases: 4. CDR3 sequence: CATSSSGGHYEQYF. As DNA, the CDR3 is TGTGCCACCAGCAGCAGCGGGGGCCACTACGAGCAGTACTTC.

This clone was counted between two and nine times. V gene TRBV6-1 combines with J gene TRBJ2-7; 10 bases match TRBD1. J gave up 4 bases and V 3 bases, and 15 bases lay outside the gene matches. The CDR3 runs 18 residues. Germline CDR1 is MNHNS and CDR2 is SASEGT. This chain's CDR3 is CASSDRTGQGPWGYEQYF. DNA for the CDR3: TGTGCCAGCAGTGATCGCACGGGACAGGGGCCTTGGGGGTACGAGCAGTACTTC.

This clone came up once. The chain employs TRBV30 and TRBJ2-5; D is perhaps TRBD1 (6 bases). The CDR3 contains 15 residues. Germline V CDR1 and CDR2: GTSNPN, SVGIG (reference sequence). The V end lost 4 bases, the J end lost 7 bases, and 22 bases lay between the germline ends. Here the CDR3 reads CAWTLTGPSAGTQYF. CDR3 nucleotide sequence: TGTGCCTGGACGTTGACAGGACCGAGCGCGGGGACCCAGTACTTC.